The clone carrying this TCR beta chain is labeled medium-sized. The data were taken from a study of T and B cells in COVID-19 patients. Study information: The recovered cohort's median age was approximately 34 years, versus over 60 years in active infection.

TRB rearrangements were amplified by multiplex PCR with BIOMED2 TRB-A/B primers. Via MiXCR, TCRdb re-called the multiplex PCR reads, giving one row per CDR3 protein. This table has about 5,100 distinct CDR3 sequences, about 25% appearing once. Each TRB amplification used roughly 220-550 ng of genomic DNA from blood. The CDR3 spans 17 residues. V trimming: 6 bases; J trimming: 6 bases; junction bases outside the gene matches: 13. The sample comprised blood. The TCR was taken from a human donor with active COVID-19. The chain joins TRBV12-3 or TRBV12-4 to TRBJ2-1, with TRBD2 identical over 11 bases. The DNA for the CDR3 is TGTGCCAGCAGCCCAGCCCCCGGACTAGCGGGCGGCAATGAGCAGTTCTTC. Its protein is CASSPAPGLAGGNEQFF.